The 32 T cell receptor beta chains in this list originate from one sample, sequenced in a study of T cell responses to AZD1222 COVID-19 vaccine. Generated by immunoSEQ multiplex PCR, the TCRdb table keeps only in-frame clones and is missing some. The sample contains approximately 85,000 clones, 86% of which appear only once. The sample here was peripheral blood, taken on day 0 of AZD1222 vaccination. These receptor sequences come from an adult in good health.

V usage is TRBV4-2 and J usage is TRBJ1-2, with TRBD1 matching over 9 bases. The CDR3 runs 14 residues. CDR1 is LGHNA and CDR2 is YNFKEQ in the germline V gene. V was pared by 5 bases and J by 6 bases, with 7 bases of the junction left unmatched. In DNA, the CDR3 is TGTGCCAGCAGCACCCGGACAGGGGCGCATGGCTACACCTTC. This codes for CASSTRTGAHGYTF.

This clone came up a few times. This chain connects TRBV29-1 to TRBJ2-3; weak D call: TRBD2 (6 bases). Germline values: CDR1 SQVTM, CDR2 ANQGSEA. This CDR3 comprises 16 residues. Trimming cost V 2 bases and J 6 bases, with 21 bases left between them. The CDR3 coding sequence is TGCAGCGTTGAATCCGGCGGGGATCTTTTGTGGGATACGCAGTATTTT. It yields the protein CSVESGGDLLWDTQYF.

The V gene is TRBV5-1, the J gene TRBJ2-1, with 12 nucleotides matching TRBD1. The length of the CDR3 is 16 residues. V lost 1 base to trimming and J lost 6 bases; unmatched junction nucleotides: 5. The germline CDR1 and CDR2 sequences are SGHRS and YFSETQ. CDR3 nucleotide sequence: TGCGCCAGCAGCTTGCGTGTGGGACAGGGGGCCAATGAGCAGTTCTTC. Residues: CASSLRVGQGANEQFF.

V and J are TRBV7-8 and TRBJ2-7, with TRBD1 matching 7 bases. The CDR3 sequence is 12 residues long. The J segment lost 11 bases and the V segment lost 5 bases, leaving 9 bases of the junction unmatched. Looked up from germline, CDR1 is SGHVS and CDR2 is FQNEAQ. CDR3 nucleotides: TGTGCCAGCAGCCAATCCGGGACAGACAAGTACTTC. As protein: CASSQSGTDKYF.

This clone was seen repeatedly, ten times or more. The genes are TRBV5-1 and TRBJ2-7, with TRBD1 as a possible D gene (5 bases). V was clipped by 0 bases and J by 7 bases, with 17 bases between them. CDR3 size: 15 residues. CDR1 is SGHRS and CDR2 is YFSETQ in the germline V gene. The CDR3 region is CASSLGGAGLGEQYF. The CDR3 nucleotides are TGCGCCAGCAGCTTGGGGGGCGCAGGGTTGGGTGAGCAGTACTTC.

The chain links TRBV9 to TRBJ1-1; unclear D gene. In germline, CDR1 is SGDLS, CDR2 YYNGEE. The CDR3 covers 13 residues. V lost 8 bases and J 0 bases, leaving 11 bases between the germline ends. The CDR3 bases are TGTGCCAGTTCTCAGGATTTGAACACTGAAGCTTTCTTT. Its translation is CASSQDLNTEAFF.

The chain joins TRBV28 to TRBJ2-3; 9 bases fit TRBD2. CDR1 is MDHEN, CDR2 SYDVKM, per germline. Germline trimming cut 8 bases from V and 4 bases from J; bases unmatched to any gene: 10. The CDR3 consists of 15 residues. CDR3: CASLKSGRMADTQYF. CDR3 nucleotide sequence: TGTGCCAGCTTAAAGAGCGGGAGGATGGCAGATACGCAGTATTTT. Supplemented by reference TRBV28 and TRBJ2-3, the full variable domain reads DVKVTQSSRYLVKRTGEKVFLECVQDMDHENMFWYRQDPGLGLRLIYFSYDVKMKEKGDIPEGYSVSREKKERFSLILESASTNQTSMYLCASLKSGRMADTQYFGPGTRLTVL.

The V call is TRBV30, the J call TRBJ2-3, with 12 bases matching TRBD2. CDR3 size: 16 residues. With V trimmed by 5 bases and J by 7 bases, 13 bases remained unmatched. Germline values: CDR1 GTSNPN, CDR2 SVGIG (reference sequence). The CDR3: CAWARGLAGGTNTQYF. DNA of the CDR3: TGTGCCTGGGCCCGCGGGCTAGCGGGGGGGACAAATACGCAGTATTTT.

CDR3 loop: CASSLGGAYGYTF. CDR3 bases: TGTGCCAGCAGTTTAGGGGGGGCCTATGGCTACACCTTC. The chain uses TRBV12-3 or TRBV12-4 and TRBJ1-2, with D perhaps TRBD1 (6 bases). The CDR3 extends over 13 amino acids. The germline V and J ends were trimmed by 1 base and 4 bases, with 7 bases remaining between them.

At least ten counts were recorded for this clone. DNA for the CDR3: TGTGCCAGTAGCCGAGGGACACCAGAGAATCAGCCCCAGCATTTT. Encoded protein: CASSRGTPENQPQHF. The gene calls are TRBV19 and TRBJ1-5; a possible D gene is TRBD1 (6 bases). The CDR3 spans 15 residues. CDR1 LNHDA and CDR2 SQIVND come from the germline V gene (reference sequence). The V gene lost 6 bases and the J gene lost 4 bases, with 16 bases spanning the gap.

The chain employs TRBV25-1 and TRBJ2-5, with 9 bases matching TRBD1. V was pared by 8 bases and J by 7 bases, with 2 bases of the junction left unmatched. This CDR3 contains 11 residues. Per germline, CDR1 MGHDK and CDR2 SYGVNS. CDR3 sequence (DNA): TGTGCCAGCGGGACAGGGCTGACCCAGTACTTC. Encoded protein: CASGTGLTQYF.

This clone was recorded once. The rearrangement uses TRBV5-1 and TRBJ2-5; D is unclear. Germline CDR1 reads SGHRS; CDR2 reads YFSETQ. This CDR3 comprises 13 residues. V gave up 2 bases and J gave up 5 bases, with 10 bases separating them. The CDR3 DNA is TGCGCCAGCAGCTTCGCGGCCTCTGAGACCCAGTACTTC. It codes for CASSFAASETQYF.

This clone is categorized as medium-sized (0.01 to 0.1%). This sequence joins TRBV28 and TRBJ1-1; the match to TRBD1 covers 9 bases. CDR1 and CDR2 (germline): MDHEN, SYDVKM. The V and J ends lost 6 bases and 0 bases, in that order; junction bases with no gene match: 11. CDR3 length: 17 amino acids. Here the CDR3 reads CASSTRQGGNMNTEAFF. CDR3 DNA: TGTGCCAGCAGCACCCGACAGGGGGGAAACATGAACACTGAAGCTTTCTTT.

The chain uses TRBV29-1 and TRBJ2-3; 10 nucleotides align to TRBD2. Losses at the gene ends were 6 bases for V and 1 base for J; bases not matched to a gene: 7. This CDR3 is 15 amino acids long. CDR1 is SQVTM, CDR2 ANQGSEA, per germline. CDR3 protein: CSVGSGRPGTDTQYF. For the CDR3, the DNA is TGCAGCGTGGGTAGCGGGAGGCCTGGCACAGATACGCAGTATTTT.

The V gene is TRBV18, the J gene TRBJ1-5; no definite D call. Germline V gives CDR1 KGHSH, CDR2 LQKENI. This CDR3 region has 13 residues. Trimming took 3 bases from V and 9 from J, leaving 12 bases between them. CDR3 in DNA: TGTGCCAGCTCACCGCCGGGCTTCGGGCCCCAGCATTTT. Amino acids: CASSPPGFGPQHF.

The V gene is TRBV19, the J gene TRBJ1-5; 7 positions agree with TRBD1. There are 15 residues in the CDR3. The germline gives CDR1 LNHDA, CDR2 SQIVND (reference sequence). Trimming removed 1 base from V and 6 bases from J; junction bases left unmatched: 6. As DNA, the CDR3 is TGTGCCAGTAGTATAGGAAGGCAGGGGGGTCAGCCCCAGCATTTT. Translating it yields CASSIGRQGGQPQHF.

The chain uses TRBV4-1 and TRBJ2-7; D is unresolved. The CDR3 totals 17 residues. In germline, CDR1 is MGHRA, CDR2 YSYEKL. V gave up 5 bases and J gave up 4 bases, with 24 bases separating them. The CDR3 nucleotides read TGCGCCAGCAGCTCCCCTGGGTTCCGGGTTCCACCTTACGAGCAGTACTTC. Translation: CASSSPGFRVPPYEQYF.

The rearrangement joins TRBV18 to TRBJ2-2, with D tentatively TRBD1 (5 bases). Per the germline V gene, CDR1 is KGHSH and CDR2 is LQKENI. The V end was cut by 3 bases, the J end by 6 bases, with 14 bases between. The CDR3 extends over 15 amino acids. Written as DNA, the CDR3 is TGTGCCAGCTCACCGTTTGGGGCAGAGGCCGGGGAGCTGTTTTTT. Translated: CASSPFGAEAGELFF. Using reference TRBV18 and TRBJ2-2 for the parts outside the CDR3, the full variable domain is NAGVMQNPRHLVRRRGQEARLRCSPMKGHSHVYWYRQLPEEGLKFMVYLQKENIIDESGMPKERFSAEFPKEGPSILRIQQVVRGDSAAYFCASSPFGAEAGELFFGEGSRLTVL.

In DNA, the CDR3 is TGTGCCACCAGTGATTCGGGGGGCTTTGGGTCTGGGGCCAACGTCCTGACTTTC. It specifies CATSDSGGFGSGANVLTF. This rearrangement joins TRBV24-1 to TRBJ2-6; TRBD2 might be the D (7 bases). The germline V gene has CDR1 KGHDR and CDR2 SFDVKD. The CDR3 runs to 18 residues. V gave up 2 bases and J gave up 1 base, with 14 bases separating them.

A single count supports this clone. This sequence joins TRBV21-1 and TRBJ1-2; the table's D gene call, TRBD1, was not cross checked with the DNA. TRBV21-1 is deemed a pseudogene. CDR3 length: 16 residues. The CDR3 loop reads CASSKGNNGQIYGYTF. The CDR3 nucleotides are TGTGCCAGCAGCAAAGGAAACAATGGGCAGATCTATGGCTACACCTTC.

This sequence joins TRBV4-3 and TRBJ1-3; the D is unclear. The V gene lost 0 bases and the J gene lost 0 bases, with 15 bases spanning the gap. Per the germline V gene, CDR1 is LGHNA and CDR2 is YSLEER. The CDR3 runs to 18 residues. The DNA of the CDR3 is TGCGCCAGCAGCCAAGATTTACACCGTCGAGGCTCTGGAAACACCATATATTTT. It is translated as CASSQDLHRRGSGNTIYF.

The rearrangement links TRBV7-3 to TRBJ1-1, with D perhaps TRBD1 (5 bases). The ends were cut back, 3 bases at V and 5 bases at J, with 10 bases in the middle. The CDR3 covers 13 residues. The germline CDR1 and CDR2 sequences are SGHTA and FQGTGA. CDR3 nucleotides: TGTGCCAGCAGCTTCGGGGAGGGGACTGAAGCTTTCTTT. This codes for CASSFGEGTEAFF.

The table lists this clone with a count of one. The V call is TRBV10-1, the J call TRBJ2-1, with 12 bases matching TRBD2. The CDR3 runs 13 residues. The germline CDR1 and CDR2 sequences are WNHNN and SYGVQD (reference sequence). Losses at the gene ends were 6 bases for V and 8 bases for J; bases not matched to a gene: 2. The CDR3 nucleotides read TGCGCCAGCAGGACTAGCGGGAGAGATGAGCAGTTCTTC. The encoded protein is CASRTSGRDEQFF.

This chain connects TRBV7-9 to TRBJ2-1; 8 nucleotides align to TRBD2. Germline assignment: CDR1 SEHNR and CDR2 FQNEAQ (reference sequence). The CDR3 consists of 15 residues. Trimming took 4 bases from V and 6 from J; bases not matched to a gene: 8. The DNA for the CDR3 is TGTGCCAGCAGCTCTCCCGCGGGGGGCCTCAATGAGCAGTTCTTC. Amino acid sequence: CASSSPAGGLNEQFF.

This chain's CDR3 is CASSEDRLNTGELFF. CDR3 DNA: TGTGCCAGCAGCGAAGACAGGTTAAACACCGGGGAGCTGTTTTTT. This chain joins TRBV7-2 and TRBJ2-2, with a weak D call TRBD1 (6 bases). The CDR3 runs 15 residues. V was pared by 5 bases and J by 2 bases, with 12 bases between. Germline V gene lookup returns CDR1 SGHTA and CDR2 FQGNSA.

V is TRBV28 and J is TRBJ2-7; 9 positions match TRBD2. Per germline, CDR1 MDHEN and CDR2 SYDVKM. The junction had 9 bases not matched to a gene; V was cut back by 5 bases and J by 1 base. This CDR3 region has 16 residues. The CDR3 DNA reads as TGTGCCAGCAGTCCCAACCGCAGCGGGAGGTCCTACGAGCAGTACTTC. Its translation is CASSPNRSGRSYEQYF.

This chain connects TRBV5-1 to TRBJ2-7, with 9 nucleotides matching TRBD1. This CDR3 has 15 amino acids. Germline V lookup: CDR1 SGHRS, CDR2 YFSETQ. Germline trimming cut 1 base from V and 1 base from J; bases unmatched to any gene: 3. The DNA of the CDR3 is TGCGCCAGCAGCTTGTCTGGACAGGGGTCCTACGAGCAGTACTTC. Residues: CASSLSGQGSYEQYF.

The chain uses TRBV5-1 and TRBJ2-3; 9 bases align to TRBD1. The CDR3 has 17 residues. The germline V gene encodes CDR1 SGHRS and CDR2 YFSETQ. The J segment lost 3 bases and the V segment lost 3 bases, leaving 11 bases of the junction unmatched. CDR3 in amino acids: CASSSLSTGGATDTQYF. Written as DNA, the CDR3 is TGCGCCAGCAGCTCCCTCTCCACAGGGGGCGCGACAGATACGCAGTATTTT.

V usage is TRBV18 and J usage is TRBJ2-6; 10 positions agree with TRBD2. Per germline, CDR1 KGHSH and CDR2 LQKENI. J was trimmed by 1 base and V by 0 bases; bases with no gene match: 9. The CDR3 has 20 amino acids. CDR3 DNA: TGTGCCAGCTCACCACCTAGCGGGGGGCCCTTGGGGTCTGGGGCCAACGTCCTGACTTTC. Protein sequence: CASSPPSGGPLGSGANVLTF. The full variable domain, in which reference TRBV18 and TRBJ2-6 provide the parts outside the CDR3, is NAGVMQNPRHLVRRRGQEARLRCSPMKGHSHVYWYRQLPEEGLKFMVYLQKENIIDESGMPKERFSAEFPKEGPSILRIQQVVRGDSAAYFCASSPPSGGPLGSGANVLTFGAGSRLTVL.

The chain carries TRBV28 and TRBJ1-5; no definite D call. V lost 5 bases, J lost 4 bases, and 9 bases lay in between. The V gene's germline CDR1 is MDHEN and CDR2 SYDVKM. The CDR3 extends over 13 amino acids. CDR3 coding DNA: TGTGCCAGCAGTAAGGTCCTAAATCAGCCCCAGCATTTT. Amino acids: CASSKVLNQPQHF.

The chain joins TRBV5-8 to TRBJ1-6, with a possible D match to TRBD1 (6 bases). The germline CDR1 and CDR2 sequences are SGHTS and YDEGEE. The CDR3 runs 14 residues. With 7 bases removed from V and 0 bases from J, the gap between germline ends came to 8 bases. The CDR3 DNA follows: TGTGCCAGCGGACAGAGCTCCTATAATTCACCCCTCCACTTT. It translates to CASGQSSYNSPLHF.

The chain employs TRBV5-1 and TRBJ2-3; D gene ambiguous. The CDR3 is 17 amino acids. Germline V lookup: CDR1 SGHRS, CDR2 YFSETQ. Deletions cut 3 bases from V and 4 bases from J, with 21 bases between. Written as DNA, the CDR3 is TGCGCCAGCAGCTCGGCACTGGTGGGTTTCGGAGCAGATACGCAGTATTTT. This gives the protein CASSSALVGFGADTQYF.